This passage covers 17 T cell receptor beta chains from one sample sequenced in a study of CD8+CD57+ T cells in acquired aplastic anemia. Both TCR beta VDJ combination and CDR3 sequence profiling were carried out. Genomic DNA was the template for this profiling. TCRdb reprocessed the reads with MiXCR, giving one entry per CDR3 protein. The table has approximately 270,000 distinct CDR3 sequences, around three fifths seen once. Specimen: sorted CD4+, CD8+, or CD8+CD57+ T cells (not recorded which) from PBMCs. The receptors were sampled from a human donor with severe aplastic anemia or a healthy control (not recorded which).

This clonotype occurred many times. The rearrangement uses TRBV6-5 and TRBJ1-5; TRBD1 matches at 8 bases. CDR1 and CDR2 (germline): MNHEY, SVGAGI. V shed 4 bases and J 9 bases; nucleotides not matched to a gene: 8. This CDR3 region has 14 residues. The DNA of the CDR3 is TGTGCCAGCAGTTTGGACAGGGAGAGGATGCCCCAGCATTTT. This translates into CASSLDRERMPQHF.

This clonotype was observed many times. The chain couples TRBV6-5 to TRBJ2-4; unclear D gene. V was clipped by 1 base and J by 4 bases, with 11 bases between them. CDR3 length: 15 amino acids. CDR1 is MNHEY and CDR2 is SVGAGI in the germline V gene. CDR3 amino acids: CASSYFGLEKNIQYF. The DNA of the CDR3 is TGTGCCAGCAGTTACTTTGGGCTTGAGAAAAACATTCAGTACTTC.

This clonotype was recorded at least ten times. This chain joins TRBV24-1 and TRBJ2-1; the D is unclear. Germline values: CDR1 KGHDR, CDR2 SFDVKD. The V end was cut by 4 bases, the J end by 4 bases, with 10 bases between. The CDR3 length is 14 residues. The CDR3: CATSEGVRYNEQFF. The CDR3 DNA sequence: TGTGCCACCAGTGAGGGTGTTCGGTACAATGAGCAGTTCTTC.

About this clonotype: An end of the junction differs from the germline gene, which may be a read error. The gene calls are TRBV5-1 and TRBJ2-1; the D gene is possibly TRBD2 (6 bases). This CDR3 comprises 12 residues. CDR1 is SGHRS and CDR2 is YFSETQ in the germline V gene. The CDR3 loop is CAGSLGGNEQFF. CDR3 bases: TGCGCCGGCAGCTTGGGAGGAAATGAGCAGTTCTTC. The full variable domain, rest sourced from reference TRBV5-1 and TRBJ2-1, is KAGVTQTPRYLIKTRGQQVTLSCSPISGHRSVSWYQQTPGQGLQFLFEYFSETQRNKGNFPGRFSGRQFSNSRSEMNVSTLELGDSALYLCAGSLGGNEQFFGPGTRLTVL.

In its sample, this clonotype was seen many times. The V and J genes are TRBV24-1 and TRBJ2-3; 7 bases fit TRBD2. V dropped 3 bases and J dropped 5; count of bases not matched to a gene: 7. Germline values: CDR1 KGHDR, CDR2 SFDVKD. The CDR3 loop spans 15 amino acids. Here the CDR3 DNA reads TGTGCCACCAGTGATCCGGGAGGAGGGCGAGATACGCAGTATTTT. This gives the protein CATSDPGGGRDTQYF.

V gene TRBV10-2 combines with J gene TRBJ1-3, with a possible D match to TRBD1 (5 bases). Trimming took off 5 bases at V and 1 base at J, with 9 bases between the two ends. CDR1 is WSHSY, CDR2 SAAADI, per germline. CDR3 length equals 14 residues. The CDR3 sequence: CASSQGYSGNTIYF. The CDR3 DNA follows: TGCGCCAGCAGTCAGGGTTATTCTGGAAACACCATATATTTT.

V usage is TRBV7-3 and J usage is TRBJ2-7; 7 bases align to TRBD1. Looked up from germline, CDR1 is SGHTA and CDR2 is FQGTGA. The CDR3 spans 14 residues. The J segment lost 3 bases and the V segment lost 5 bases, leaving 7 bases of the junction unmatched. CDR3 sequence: CASSPGQTRYEQYF. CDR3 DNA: TGTGCCAGCAGCCCGGGACAGACGCGCTACGAGCAGTACTTC.

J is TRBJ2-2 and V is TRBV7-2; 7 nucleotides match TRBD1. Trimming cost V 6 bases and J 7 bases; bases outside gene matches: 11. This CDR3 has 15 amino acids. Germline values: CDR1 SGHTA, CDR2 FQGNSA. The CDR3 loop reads CASRIGQGVNGELFF. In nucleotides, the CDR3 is TGTGCCAGCAGAATCGGGCAGGGGGTGAACGGGGAGCTGTTTTTT.

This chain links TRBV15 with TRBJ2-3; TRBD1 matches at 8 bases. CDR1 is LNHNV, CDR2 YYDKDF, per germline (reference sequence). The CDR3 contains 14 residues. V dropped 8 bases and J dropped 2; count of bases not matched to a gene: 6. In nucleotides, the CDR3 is TGTGCCACCCAGACAGGGGCGGACACAGATACGCAGTATTTT. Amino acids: CATQTGADTDTQYF.

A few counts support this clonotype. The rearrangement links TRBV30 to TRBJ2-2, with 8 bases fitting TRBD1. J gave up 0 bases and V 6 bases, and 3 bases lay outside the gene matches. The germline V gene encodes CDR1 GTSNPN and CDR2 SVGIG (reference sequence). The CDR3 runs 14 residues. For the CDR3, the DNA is TGTGCCTGCGACAGGGGCTCGAACACCGGGGAGCTGTTTTTT. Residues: CACDRGSNTGELFF.

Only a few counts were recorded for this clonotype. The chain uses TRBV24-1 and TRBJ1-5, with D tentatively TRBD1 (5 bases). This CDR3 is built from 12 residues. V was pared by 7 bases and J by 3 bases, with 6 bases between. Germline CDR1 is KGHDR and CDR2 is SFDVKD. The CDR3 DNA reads TGTGCCACCAGACAGGACAATCAGCCCCAGCATTTT. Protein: CATRQDNQPQHF.

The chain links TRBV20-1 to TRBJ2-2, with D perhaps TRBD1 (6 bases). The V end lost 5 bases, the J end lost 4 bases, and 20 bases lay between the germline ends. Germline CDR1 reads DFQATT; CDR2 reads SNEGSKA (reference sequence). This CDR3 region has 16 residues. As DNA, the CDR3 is TGCAGTGCTCGCCGGGTGGGGGCGCAGGGCACCGGGGAGCTGTTTTTT. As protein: CSARRVGAQGTGELFF.

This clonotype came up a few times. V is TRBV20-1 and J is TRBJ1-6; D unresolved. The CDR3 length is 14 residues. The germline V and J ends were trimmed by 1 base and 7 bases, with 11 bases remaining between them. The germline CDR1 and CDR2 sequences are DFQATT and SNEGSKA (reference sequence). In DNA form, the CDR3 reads TGCAGTGCTAGAGTAAAAGGACCGAATTCACCCCTCCACTTT. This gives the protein CSARVKGPNSPLHF.

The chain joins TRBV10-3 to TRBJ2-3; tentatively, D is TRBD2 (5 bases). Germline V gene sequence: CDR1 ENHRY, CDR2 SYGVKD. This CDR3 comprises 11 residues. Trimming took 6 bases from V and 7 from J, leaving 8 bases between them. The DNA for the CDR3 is TGTGCCATCAGCTCGGGAAATACGCAGTATTTT. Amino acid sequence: CAISSGNTQYF.

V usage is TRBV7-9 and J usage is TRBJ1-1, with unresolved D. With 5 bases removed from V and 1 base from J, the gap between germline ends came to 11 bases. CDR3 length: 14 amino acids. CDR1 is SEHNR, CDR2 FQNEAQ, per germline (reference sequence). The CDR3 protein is CASSSPRGNTEAFF. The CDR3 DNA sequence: TGTGCCAGCAGCAGCCCGCGGGGGAACACTGAAGCTTTCTTT.

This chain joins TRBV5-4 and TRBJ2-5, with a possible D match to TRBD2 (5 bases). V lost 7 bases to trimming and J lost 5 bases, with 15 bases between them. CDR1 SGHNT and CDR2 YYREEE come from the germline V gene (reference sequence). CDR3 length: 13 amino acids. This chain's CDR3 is CASRAAIGETQYF. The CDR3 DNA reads TGTGCCAGCCGAGCGGCGATCGGGGAGACCCAGTACTTC. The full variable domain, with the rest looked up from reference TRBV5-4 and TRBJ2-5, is ETGVTQSPTHLIKTRGQQVTLRCSSQSGHNTVSWYQQALGQGPQFIFQYYREEENGRGNFPPRFSGLQFPNYSSELNVNALELDDSALYLCASRAAIGETQYFGPGTRLLVL.

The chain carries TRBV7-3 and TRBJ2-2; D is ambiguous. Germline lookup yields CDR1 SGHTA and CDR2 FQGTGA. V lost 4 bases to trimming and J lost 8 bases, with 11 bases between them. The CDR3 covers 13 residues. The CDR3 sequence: CASSSPPTGELFF. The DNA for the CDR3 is TGTGCCAGCAGCTCACCCCCTACTGGGGAGCTGTTTTTT.